Included here is one T cell receptor (beta chain) sequence, with context. The sample belongs to a study of blood T cell repertoires in COVID-19. Across the whole study: The analysed material was cDNA or gDNA that came from T cells, B-cell-depleted T cells, or PBMCs.

Profiling relied on immunoSEQ multiplex PCR, and the TCRdb table lists in-frame clones only, not all of them. The repertoire holds a few hundred thousand clones, with 80% to 90% as singletons. Among Cohort 3 donors, those recovered had two negative PCRs, clearance, or symptom resolution. V was cut by 0 bases and J by 4 bases, with 10 bases left in between. There are 15 residues in the CDR3. Per germline, CDR1 MNHEY and CDR2 SVGAGI. The receptor was isolated from a man between 35 and 55 years old who had recovered from COVID-19. Material: PBMCs or T cells enriched from blood (not recorded which). J is TRBJ2-1 and V is TRBV6-5; the D gene is possibly TRBD1 (6 bases). The CDR3 protein is CASSYSTQGYNEQFF. The CDR3 nucleotides read TGTGCCAGCAGTTACTCGACTCAGGGGTACAATGAGCAGTTCTTC.